These 19 T cell receptor beta chains were sequenced from one sample in a study of shared clonotypes between healthy human individuals. Measured with immunoSEQ multiplex PCR; TCRdb has only the in-frame clones, and not every one. The sample holds millions of clones, approximately 90% seen once. Sequencing was performed on naive CD4+ T cells sorted from blood. This sample's subset: CD45RA+ positively selected. Receptor source: a man between 18 and 35 years old in good health.

To note about this clone: This same CDR3 is encoded by further DNA sequences in the sample. The V gene is TRBV28, the J gene TRBJ2-5, with D possibly TRBD1 on 6 matching bases. The germline V gene has CDR1 MDHEN and CDR2 SYDVKM. CDR3 size: 14 residues. Trimming took off 1 base at V and 1 base at J, with 7 bases between the two ends. CDR3: CASSLSGAQETQYF. In DNA, the CDR3 is TGTGCCAGCAGTTTATCAGGGGCCCAAGAGACCCAGTACTTC.

Here the CDR3 DNA reads TGTGCCAGCAGTGAACTAGCGGGGCCCACTTACCACGAGCAGTACTTC. Its translation is CASSELAGPTYHEQYF. The genes are TRBV2 and TRBJ2-7, with TRBD2 matching 9 bases. The germline V gene encodes CDR1 SNHLY and CDR2 FYNNEI. The CDR3 sequence is 16 residues long. V trimming: 2 bases; J trimming: 5 bases; junction bases outside the gene matches: 10.

This chain links TRBV7-9 with TRBJ1-1; D is ambiguous. This CDR3 is built from 13 residues. Trimming removed 1 base from V and 7 bases from J, with 10 bases in between. CDR1 and CDR2 (germline): SEHNR, FQNEAQ (reference sequence). Here the CDR3 reads CASSLEGGSEAFF. In DNA form, the CDR3 reads TGTGCCAGCAGCTTAGAGGGAGGTAGTGAAGCTTTCTTT.

V gene TRBV6-6 combines with J gene TRBJ2-2, with 7 bases aligning to TRBD1. Germline V gives CDR1 MNHNY, CDR2 SVGAGI (reference sequence). The CDR3 consists of 16 residues. V gave up 7 bases and J gave up 0 bases; unmatched junction bases: 8. CDR3 amino acids: CASNIGGKSNTGELFF. CDR3 nucleotide sequence: TGTGCCAGCAATATAGGGGGCAAGTCGAACACCGGGGAGCTGTTTTTT.

The chain has TRBV14 and TRBJ1-1, with 9 bases fitting TRBD1. Unmatched junction bases numbered 11, after V lost 5 bases and J lost 4 bases. Germline CDR1 SGHDN, CDR2 FVKESK. The CDR3 covers 16 residues. The CDR3 reads CASSSFTGGWGTEAFF. The CDR3 DNA reads as TGTGCCAGCAGCTCATTTACAGGGGGCTGGGGCACTGAAGCTTTCTTT.

Worth noting for this clone: Other nucleotide sequences in the sample specify the same CDR3. The rearrangement uses TRBV5-1 and TRBJ2-3, with TRBD2 identical over 7 bases. The CDR3 is 16 residues long. J gave up 0 bases and V 2 bases, and 6 bases lay outside the gene matches. Germline V gene lookup returns CDR1 SGHRS and CDR2 YFSETQ. CDR3 nucleotide sequence: TGCGCCAGCAGCTTAGGGAGGGGCACTAGCACAGATACGCAGTATTTT. This gives the protein CASSLGRGTSTDTQYF.

Comment on this clone: Other DNA sequences within the sample encode an identical CDR3. The chain couples TRBV10-3 to TRBJ2-1; 10 nucleotides agree with TRBD2. CDR1 is ENHRY, CDR2 SYGVKD, per germline. With V trimmed by 1 base and J by 4 bases, 1 base remained unmatched. This CDR3 has 15 amino acids. CDR3 protein: CAISELAGGYNEQFF. In DNA form, the CDR3 reads TGTGCCATCAGTGAGTTAGCGGGAGGATACAATGAGCAGTTCTTC.

V is TRBV6-6 and J is TRBJ2-3; no clear D. This CDR3 has 13 amino acids. In germline, CDR1 is MNHNY, CDR2 SVGAGI (reference sequence). Between the trimmed V and J ends, which lost 2 bases and 5 bases, there was a span of 8 bases. The CDR3 here is CASSYAYLDTQYF. CDR3 coding DNA: TGTGCCAGCAGTTACGCCTACCTAGATACGCAGTATTTT.

The chain combines TRBV28 with TRBJ1-4; no reliable D call. This CDR3 region has 12 residues. Trimming cost V 5 bases and J 7 bases, with 8 bases left between them. Germline V gene sequence: CDR1 MDHEN, CDR2 SYDVKM. CDR3 amino acids: CASSPLFEKLFF. CDR3 DNA sequence: TGTGCCAGCAGTCCACTTTTTGAAAAACTGTTTTTT.

V is TRBV5-4 and J is TRBJ2-2, with 9 bases matching TRBD1. CDR3 length: 14 residues. V shed 1 base and J 6 bases; nucleotides not matched to a gene: 1. Germline V lookup: CDR1 SGHNT, CDR2 YYREEE (reference sequence). The CDR3 bases are TGTGCCAGCAGCTTGCGACAGGGGGCCGGGGAGCTGTTTTTT. Translation: CASSLRQGAGELFF. The full variable domain, with the rest looked up from reference TRBV5-4 and TRBJ2-2, is ETGVTQSPTHLIKTRGQQVTLRCSSQSGHNTVSWYQQALGQGPQFIFQYYREEENGRGNFPPRFSGLQFPNYSSELNVNALELDDSALYLCASSLRQGAGELFFGEGSRLTVL.

The rearrangement uses TRBV7-2 and TRBJ1-3; a weak D match, TRBD1 (6 bases). The V end was cut by 5 bases, the J end by 3 bases, with 23 bases between. This CDR3 has 18 residues. Germline lookup yields CDR1 SGHTA and CDR2 FQGNSA. The CDR3 loop is CASSPSAFGGRVGNTIYF. CDR3 DNA: TGTGCCAGCAGCCCCTCCGCCTTTGGGGGGCGGGTTGGAAACACCATATATTTT.

The sample holds one count of this clone. Other DNA sequences in the sample encode the same CDR3. The chain is built from TRBV6-5 and TRBJ1-2; D gene unclear. The length of the CDR3 is 13 residues. In germline, CDR1 is MNHEY, CDR2 SVGAGI. V was trimmed by 0 bases and J by 4 bases, leaving 6 bases between them. The CDR3 reads CASSYSAGYGYTF. The CDR3 coding sequence is TGTGCCAGCAGTTACTCGGCGGGCTATGGCTACACCTTC.

The chain couples TRBV11-2 to TRBJ2-5, with a possible D match to TRBD1 (6 bases). Germline V CDR1 and CDR2: SGHAT, FQNNGV. The CDR3 runs to 15 residues. V was pared by 5 bases and J by 4 bases, with 17 bases between. The DNA of the CDR3 is TGTGCCAGCAGCCCCCAAGGGGGATTTTTAGAGACCCAGTACTTC. Its translation is CASSPQGGFLETQYF.

The DNA of the CDR3 is TGTGCCTGGATCCCAGCGAATTCTGCCGAGCAGTACTTC. This translates into CAWIPANSAEQYF. The chain uses TRBV30 and TRBJ2-7; D not resolved. V lost 4 bases and J 6 bases, leaving 16 bases between the germline ends. CDR1 GTSNPN and CDR2 SVGIG come from the germline V gene (reference sequence). This CDR3 is 13 amino acids long.

V and J are TRBV7-9 and TRBJ1-2, with a weak D call TRBD1 (5 bases). CDR3 size: 15 residues. The V gene lost 5 bases and the J gene lost 4 bases, with 17 bases spanning the gap. Germline lookup yields CDR1 SEHNR and CDR2 FQNEAQ (reference sequence). The CDR3 loop is CASSDPRSGPYGYTF. The CDR3 DNA reads as TGTGCCAGCAGCGATCCGCGGTCAGGGCCCTATGGCTACACCTTC. Complete variable domain (other parts from reference TRBV7-9 and TRBJ1-2): DTGVSQNPRHKITKRGQNVTFRCDPISEHNRLYWYRQTLGQGPEFLTYFQNEAQLEKSRLLSDRFSAERPKGSFSTLEIQRTEQGDSAMYLCASSDPRSGPYGYTFGSGTRLTVV.

This rearrangement joins TRBV6-5 to TRBJ1-2; no clear D gene. Germline V gene sequence: CDR1 MNHEY, CDR2 SVGAGI. The CDR3 contains 15 residues. V lost 6 bases and J 2 bases, leaving 16 bases between the germline ends. CDR3 in amino acids: CASSNSLGVNYGYTF. The CDR3 nucleotides read TGTGCCAGCAGCAACTCCCTAGGAGTCAACTATGGCTACACCTTC.

This clone has only one observation. The chain has TRBV19 and TRBJ1-1; the D gene is possibly TRBD1 (5 bases). Trimming cost V 7 bases and J 1 base, with 10 bases left between them. Germline V gene lookup returns CDR1 LNHDA and CDR2 SQIVND (reference sequence). The CDR3 has 13 amino acids. This CDR3 is CASNLDRNTEAFF. The CDR3 nucleotides are TGTGCCAGTAACCTCGACAGGAACACTGAAGCTTTCTTT.

The J gene is TRBJ1-4, the V gene TRBV5-4; unclear D gene. Germline V gene data show CDR1 as SGHNT and CDR2 as YYREEE (reference sequence). This CDR3 spans 17 amino acids. Trimming took off 4 bases at V and 0 bases at J, with 16 bases between the two ends. CDR3 sequence: CASSPGGSLATNEKLFF. The CDR3 DNA sequence: TGTGCCAGCAGCCCCGGAGGATCCCTCGCAACTAATGAAAAACTGTTTTTT.

This rearrangement joins TRBV5-1 to TRBJ1-2; 11 bases are a match to TRBD1. The CDR3 has 15 amino acids. With V trimmed by 4 bases and J by 7 bases, 9 bases remained unmatched. The germline V gene encodes CDR1 SGHRS and CDR2 YFSETQ. Here the CDR3 reads CASSAGQGASRGYTF. Written as DNA, the CDR3 is TGCGCCAGCAGCGCCGGACAGGGGGCAAGTCGTGGCTACACCTTC.